This T cell receptor beta chain is drawn from a study of graft-versus-host responses after intestinal transplantation. General study points: Early after transplant, HvG declines were associated with peak levels of circulating GvH clones. GvH clones appeared in recipient marrow, some first in ileum or blood.

A note on this clone: The antigen is unknown.

TCRdb's table, derived via immunoSEQ multiplex PCR, lists solely in-frame clones and lacks some. Here the sample spans about 120,000 clones, around 95% being singletons. The sample was unstimulated CD8+ T cells sorted from spleen or lymph node cells, taken before intestinal transplant. This receptor was identified in a human donor who received an intestinal transplant.

The CDR3 reads CASSSPRDGNEKLFF. Written as DNA, the CDR3 is TGTGCCAGCAGCTCCCCGAGGGACGGGAATGAAAAACTGTTTTTT. The genes are TRBV11-2 and TRBJ1-4, with D perhaps TRBD1 (5 bases). CDR3 length: 15 amino acids. Germline CDR1 is SGHAT and CDR2 is FQNNGV. V dropped 4 bases and J dropped 5 bases, with 14 bases sitting between them.